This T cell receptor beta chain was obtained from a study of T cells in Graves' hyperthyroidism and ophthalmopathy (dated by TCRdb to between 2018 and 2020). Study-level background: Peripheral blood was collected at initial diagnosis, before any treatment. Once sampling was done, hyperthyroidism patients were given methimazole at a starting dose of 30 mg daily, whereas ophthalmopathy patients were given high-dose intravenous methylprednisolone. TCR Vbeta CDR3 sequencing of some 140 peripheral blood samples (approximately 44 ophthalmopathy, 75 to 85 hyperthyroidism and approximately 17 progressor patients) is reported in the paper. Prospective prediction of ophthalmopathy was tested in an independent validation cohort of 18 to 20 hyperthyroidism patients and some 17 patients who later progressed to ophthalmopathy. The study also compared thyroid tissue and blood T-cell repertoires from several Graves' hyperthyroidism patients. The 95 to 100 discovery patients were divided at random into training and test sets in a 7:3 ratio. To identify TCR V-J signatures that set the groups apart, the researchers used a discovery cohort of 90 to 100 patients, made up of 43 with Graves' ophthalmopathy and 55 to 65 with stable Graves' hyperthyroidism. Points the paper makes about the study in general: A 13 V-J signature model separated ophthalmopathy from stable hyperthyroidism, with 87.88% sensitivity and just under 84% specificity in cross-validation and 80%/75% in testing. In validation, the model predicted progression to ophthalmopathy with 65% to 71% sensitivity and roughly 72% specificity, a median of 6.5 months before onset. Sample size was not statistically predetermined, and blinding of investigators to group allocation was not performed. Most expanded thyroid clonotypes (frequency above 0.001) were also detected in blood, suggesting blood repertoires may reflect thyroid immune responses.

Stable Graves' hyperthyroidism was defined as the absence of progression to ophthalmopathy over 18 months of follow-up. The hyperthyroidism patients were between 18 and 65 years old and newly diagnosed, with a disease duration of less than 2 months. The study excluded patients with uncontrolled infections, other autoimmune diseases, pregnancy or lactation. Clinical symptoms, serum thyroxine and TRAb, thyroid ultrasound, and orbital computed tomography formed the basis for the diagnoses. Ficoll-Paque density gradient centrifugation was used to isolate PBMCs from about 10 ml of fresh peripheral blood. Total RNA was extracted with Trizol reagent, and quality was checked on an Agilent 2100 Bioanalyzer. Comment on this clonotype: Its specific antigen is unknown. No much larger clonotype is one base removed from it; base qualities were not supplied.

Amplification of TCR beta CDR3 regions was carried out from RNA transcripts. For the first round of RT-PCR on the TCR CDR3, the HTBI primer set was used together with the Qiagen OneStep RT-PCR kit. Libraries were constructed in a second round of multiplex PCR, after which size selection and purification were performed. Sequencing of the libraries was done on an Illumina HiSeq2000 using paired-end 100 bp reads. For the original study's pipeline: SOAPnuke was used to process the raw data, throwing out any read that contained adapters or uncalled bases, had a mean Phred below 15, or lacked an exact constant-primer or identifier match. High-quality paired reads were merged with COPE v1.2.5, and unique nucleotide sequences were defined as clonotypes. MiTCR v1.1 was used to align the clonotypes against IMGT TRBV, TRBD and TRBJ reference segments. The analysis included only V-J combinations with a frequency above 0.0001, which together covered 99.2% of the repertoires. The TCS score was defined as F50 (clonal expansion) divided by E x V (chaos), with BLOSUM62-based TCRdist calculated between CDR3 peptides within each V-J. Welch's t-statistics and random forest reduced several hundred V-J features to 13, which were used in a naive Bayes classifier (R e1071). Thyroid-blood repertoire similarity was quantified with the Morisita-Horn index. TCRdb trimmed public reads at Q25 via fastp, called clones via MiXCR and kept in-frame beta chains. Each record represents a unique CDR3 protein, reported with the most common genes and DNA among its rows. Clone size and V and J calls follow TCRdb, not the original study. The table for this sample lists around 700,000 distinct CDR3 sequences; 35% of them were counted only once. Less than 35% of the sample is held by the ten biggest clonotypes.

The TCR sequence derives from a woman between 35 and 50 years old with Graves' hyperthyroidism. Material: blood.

At the DNA level, the sequence is TGCAGCGGGAGCTCCTACGAGCAGTACTTC. It encodes CSGSSYEQYF. This chain is built from TRBV29-1 and TRBJ2-7; the D gene lacks a confident call. Trimming at the junction amounts to 7 bases on V and 0 bases on J, and the germline ends lie 4 bases apart. Based on the germline V gene, the CDR1 and CDR2 sequences are SQVTM and ANQGSEA. Inclusive of the bounding cysteine and phenylalanine, the CDR3 is 10 residues long. The entry retains the CDR3 DNA only, 30 bases that are in frame from base 1.